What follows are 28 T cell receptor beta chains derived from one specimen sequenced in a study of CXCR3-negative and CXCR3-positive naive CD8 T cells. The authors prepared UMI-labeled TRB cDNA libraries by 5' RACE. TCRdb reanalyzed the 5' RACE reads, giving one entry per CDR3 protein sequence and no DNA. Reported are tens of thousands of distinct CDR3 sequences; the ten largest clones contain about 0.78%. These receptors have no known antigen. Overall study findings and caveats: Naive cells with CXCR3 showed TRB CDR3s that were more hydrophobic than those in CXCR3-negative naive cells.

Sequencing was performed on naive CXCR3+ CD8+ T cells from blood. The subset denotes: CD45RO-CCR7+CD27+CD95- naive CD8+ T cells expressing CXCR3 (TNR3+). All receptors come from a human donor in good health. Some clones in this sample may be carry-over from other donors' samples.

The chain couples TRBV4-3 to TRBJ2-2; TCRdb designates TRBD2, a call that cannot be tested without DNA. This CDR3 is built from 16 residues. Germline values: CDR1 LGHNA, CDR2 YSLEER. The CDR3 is CASSPGLAVRTGELFF.

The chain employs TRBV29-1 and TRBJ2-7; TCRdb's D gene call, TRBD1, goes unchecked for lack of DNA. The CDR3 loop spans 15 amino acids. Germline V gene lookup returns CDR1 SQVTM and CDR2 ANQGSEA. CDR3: CSAGIRDGRRDEQYF.

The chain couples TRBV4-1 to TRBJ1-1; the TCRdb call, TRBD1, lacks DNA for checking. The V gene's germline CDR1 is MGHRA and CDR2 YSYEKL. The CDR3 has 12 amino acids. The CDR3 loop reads CASSSGGPEAFF.

CDR3 in amino acids: CSGRQGDQPQHF. This chain joins TRBV29-1 and TRBJ1-5; checking the TCRdb D call of TRBD1 is not possible without DNA. There are 12 residues in the CDR3. Germline V gene data show CDR1 as SQVTM and CDR2 as ANQGSEA.

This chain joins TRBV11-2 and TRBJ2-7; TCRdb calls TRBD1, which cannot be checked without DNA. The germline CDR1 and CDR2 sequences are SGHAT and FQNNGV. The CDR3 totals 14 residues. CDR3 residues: CASSGGDLYYEQYF.

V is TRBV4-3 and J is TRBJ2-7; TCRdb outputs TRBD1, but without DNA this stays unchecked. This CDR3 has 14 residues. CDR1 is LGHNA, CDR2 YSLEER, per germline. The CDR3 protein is CASSQRGQDYEQYF.

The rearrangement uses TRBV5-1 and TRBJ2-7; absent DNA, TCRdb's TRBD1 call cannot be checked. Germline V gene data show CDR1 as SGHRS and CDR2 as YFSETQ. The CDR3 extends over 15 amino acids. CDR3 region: CASSLVLSGHYEQYF.

This CDR3 reads CSAVQERAFTYEQYF. V usage is TRBV20-1 and J usage is TRBJ2-7; TCRdb indicates TRBD1, and absent DNA this call remains unverified. CDR1 and CDR2 from the germline V gene are DFQATT and SNEGSKA (reference sequence). CDR3 size: 15 residues.

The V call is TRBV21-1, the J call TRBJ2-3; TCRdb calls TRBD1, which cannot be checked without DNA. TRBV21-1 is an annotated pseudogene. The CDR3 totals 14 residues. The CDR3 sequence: CASSKIPRGDTQYF.

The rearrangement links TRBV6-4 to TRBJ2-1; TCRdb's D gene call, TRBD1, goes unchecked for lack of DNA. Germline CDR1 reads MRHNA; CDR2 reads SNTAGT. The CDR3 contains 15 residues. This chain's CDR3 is CASSDSGRDAGEQFF.

The CDR3 sequence is CAILRGTEAFF. The chain recombines TRBV6-6 with TRBJ1-1; lacking DNA, the TRBD1 call made by TCRdb goes unchecked. Per the germline V gene, CDR1 is MNHNY and CDR2 is SVGAGI (reference sequence). The length of the CDR3 is 11 residues.

The CDR3 sequence: CASTPSAGYEQYF. The V call is TRBV7-9, the J call TRBJ2-7; TCRdb designates TRBD1, a call that cannot be tested without DNA. The CDR3 has 13 amino acids. Germline V gives CDR1 SEHNR, CDR2 FQNEAQ (reference sequence).

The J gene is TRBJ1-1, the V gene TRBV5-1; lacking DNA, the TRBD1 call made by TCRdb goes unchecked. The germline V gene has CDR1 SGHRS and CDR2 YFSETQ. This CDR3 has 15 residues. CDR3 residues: CASSDGGQGSTEAFF.

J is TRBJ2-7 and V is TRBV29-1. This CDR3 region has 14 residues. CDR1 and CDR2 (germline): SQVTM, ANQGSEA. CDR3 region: CSVEDGDTPYEQYF.

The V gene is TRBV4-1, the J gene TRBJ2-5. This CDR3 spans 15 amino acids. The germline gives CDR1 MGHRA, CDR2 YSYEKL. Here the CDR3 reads CASSQAVGTQETQYF.

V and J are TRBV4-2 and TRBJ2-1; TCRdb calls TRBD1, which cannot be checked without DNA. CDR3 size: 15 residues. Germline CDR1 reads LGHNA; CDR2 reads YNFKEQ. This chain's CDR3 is CASSQDSGDYNEQFF.

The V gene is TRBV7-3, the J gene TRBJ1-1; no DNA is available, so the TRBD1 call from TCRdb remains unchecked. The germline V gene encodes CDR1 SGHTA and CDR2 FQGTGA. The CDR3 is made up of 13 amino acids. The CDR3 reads CASSLDRADEAFF.

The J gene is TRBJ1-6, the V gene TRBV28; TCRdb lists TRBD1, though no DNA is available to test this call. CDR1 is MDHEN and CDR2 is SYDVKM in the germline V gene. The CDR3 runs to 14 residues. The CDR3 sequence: CASSPGIGNSPLHF.

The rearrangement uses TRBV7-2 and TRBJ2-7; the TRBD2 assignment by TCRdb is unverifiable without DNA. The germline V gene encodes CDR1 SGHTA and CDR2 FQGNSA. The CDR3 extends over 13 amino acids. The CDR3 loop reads CASSWGEAYEQYF.

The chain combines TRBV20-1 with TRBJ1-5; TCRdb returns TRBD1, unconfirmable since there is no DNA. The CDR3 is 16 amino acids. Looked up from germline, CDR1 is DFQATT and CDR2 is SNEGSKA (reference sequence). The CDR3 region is CSAGRDRELNNQPQHF.

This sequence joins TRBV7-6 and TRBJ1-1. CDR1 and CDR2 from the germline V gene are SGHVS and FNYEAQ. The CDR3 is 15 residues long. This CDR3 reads CASSLGPGMNTEAFF.

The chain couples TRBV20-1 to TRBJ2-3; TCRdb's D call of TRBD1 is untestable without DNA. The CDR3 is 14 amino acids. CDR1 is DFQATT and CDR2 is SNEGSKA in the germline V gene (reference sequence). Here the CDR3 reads CSASTGGFADTQYF.

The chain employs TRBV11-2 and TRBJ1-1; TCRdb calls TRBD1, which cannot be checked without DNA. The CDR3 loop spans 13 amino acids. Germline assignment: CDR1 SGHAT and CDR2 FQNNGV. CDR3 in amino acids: CASSHYDRVEAFF. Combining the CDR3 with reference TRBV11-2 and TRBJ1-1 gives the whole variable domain EAGVAQSPRYKIIEKRQSVAFWCNPISGHATLYWYQQILGQGPKLLIQFQNNGVVDDSQLPKDRFSAERLKGVDSTLKIQPAKLEDSAVYLCASSHYDRVEAFFGQGTRLTVV.

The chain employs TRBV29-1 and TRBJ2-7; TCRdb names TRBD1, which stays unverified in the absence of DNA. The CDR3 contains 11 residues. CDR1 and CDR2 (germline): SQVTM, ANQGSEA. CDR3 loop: CSARQDYEQYF.

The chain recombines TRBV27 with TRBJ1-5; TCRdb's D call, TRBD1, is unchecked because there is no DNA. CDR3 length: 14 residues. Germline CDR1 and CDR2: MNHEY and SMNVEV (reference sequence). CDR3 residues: CASRGAAGNQPQHF.

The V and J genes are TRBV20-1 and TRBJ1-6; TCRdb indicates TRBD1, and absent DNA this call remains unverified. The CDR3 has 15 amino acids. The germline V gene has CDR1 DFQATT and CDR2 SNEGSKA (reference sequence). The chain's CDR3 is CSAREGGMDGSPLHF.

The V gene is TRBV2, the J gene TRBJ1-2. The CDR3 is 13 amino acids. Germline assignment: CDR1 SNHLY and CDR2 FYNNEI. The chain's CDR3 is CAGGPGGSYGYTF.

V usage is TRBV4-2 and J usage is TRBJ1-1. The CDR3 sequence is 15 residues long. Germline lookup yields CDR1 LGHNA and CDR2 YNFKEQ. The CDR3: CASSQDRDQPGEAFF.